The rows below give T cell receptor beta chains drawn from one sample of a study of early T cells in non-severe SARS-CoV-2 infection. TCRdb processed the 5' RACE reads anew with MiXCR; each CDR3 protein has one entry. In the table there are around 64,000 distinct CDR3 sequences, roughly 10% of which are singletons. Sequenced material: whole blood, taken at baseline. These receptors were obtained from an adult who was a healthcare worker with PCR-confirmed SARS-CoV-2 infection or an uninfected control (not recorded which). The CDR3 runs from the conserved cysteine through the conserved F or W. A D gene is named only where the DNA matches it firmly. Only some rows state a clone size, as once, few, many or a class for expanded clones.

clone_size | v_call | d_call | cdr3_aa
- | TRBV19 | - | CASSSRSPDTQYF
many | TRBV28 | - | CASSPWGDQPQHF
few | TRBV7-2 | TRBD2 | CASRPTSGSLHTQYF
many | TRBV7-9 | - | CASSLGDNSPLHF
few | TRBV11-2 | - | CASSLAGVQETQYF
- | TRBV29-1 | TRBD1 | CSVMTGHEQFF
few | TRBV12-3/TRBV12-4 | - | CASTRTRDGELFF
- | TRBV7-2 | TRBD2 | CASSLALAGGPKQYF
many | TRBV19 | - | CASSTRDTDDEQFF
- | TRBV29-1 | - | CSAGLGNTEAFF
many | TRBV5-1 | TRBD1 | CASSSGDRDSTDTQYF
few | TRBV29-1 | - | CSVANRKNTEAFF
few | TRBV5-6 | TRBD1 | CASCKMPGGAVWATEAFF
many | TRBV20-1 | - | CSAPTGTEYYEQYF
- | TRBV20-1 | TRBD2 | CSARDLASGDEWAKNIQYF
many | TRBV11-3 | - | CASSLLTGGTEAFF